These 7 T cell receptor beta chains originate from one sample sequenced in a study of blood T cell repertoires in COVID-19 (dated by TCRdb to about 2020). The library was obtained by the immunoSEQ multiplex PCR assay. TCRdb re-hosts the immuneACCESS table, in-frame sequences only. Its copies lack some clones; in the studies checked, an unresolved V gene accounts for under half of them, and the cause for the rest is not known. The table for this sample lists roughly 55,000 clones; around three quarters of them were counted only once. The ten largest clones represent 3.2% of the sample. Sample: peripheral blood. All receptors come from a man in his 60s with acute or convalescent COVID-19.

The chain couples TRBV5-1 to TRBJ2-4; maybe TRBD1 (5 bases). The ends were cut back, 5 bases at V and 12 bases at J, with 15 bases in the middle. The CDR3 has 12 residues. Germline V gene sequence: CDR1 SGHRS, CDR2 YFSETQ. The CDR3 nucleotides read TGCGCCAGCAGGGATTCGACAGTTCATCAGTACTTC. This translates into CASRDSTVHQYF.

This chain connects TRBV29-1 to TRBJ2-3; D uncertain. V lost 1 base, J lost 2 bases, and 7 bases lay in between. The CDR3 extends over 13 amino acids. CDR1 and CDR2 (germline): SQVTM, ANQGSEA. In DNA form, the CDR3 reads TGCAGCGTTGAAGGGGCTACCACAGATACGCAGTATTTT. It encodes CSVEGATTDTQYF.

In its sample, this clone was seen once. The chain combines TRBV5-1 with TRBJ2-5; a possible D gene is TRBD1 (5 bases). This CDR3 is built from 13 residues. The germline V gene has CDR1 SGHRS and CDR2 YFSETQ. V was pared by 3 bases and J by 3 bases, with 9 bases between. The CDR3 region is CASSYSGKETQYF. The CDR3 DNA follows: TGCGCCAGCAGCTATTCAGGGAAAGAGACCCAGTACTTC.

The V and J genes are TRBV30 and TRBJ1-5; TRBD1 matches 7 bases. V dropped 2 bases and J dropped 4; count of bases not matched to a gene: 8. CDR1 is GTSNPN and CDR2 is SVGIG in the germline V gene (reference sequence). The CDR3 runs 15 residues. CDR3 sequence: CAWSPPGGGNQPQHF. The CDR3 coding sequence is TGTGCCTGGAGTCCCCCAGGGGGAGGAAATCAGCCCCAGCATTTT. The full variable domain, rest sourced from reference TRBV30 and TRBJ1-5, is SQTIHQWPATLVQPVGSPLSLECTVEGTSNPNLYWYRQAAGRGLQLLFYSVGIGQISSEVPQNLSASRPQDRQFILSSKKLLLSDSGFYLCAWSPPGGGNQPQHFGDGTRLSIL.

This rearrangement joins TRBV27 to TRBJ1-1; 7 bases match TRBD1. V dropped 5 bases and J dropped 3; count of bases not matched to a gene: 6. The CDR3 runs to 14 residues. Per germline, CDR1 MNHEY and CDR2 SMNVEV (reference sequence). CDR3: CASSPGTDHTEAFF. The CDR3 region has the DNA TGTGCCAGCAGTCCTGGGACAGACCACACTGAAGCTTTCTTT.

The J gene is TRBJ2-1, the V gene TRBV5-5; 9 nucleotides align to TRBD2. Trimming removed 3 bases from V and 3 bases from J; junction bases left unmatched: 13. The CDR3 loop spans 18 amino acids. Per the germline V gene, CDR1 is SGHKS and CDR2 is YYEKEE (reference sequence). CDR3: CASSSMAGGRGYYNEQFF. The CDR3 DNA reads as TGTGCCAGCAGCTCCATGGCGGGGGGGAGAGGATACTACAATGAGCAGTTCTTC.

The chain links TRBV6-5 to TRBJ1-2; 7 nucleotides align to TRBD1. V shed 6 bases, J shed 5 bases, and the junction held 6 bases outside the gene matches. Germline V gene data show CDR1 as MNHEY and CDR2 as SVGAGI. The CDR3 extends over 13 amino acids. This CDR3 is CASRGGQIYGYTF. The DNA for the CDR3 is TGTGCCAGCAGAGGGGGACAGATTTATGGCTACACCTTC.